Included here is one TCR beta chain sequence, with context. Antigen: not known. Naive-designated CD8 cells lacked CD45RO, were positively enriched for CCR7, and omitted terminally differentiated effector memory CD45RA+ cells. The data were taken from a study of shared clonotypes between healthy human individuals. Study details: There were three CD4 naive, three CD4 memory, two CD8 naive and one CD8 memory plates per donor.

Regarding the study as a whole: In four donors, around 5% of naive CD4 clonotypes appeared in common.

In the authors' workflow: Junction-only immunoSEQ data arrived without quality scores, meaning filtering differed. Method: immunoSEQ multiplex PCR; TCRdb's copy keeps in-frame clones and lacks some. V and J calls and clone size come straight from that table; D and trimming were deduced from the DNA. The sample lists over 2 million clones, around 96% occurring once. CDR1 is MNHEY, CDR2 SMNVEV, per germline (reference sequence). This CDR3 contains 15 residues. The V and J ends lost 6 bases and 3 bases, in that order; junction bases with no gene match: 10. Source material: naive CD8+ T cells sorted from blood. The gene calls are TRBV27 and TRBJ1-1, with 7 bases that match TRBD1. This receptor was taken from a young man in good health. The CDR3 sequence: CASRPETGTDTEAFF. Written as DNA, the CDR3 is TGTGCCAGCAGACCGGAGACAGGGACGGACACTGAAGCTTTCTTT.